The T cell receptor (beta chain) described here comes from a study of cytomegalovirus exposure and HLA in healthy donors. It was with 60 Vbeta and 13 Jbeta primers that the PCR ran. Libraries were prepared by immunoSEQ multiplex PCR; TCRdb keeps only in-frame clonotypes and omits some of them. The sample holds roughly 110,000 clones; roughly four fifths are singletons and the top ten take approximately 2.2%. CDR3 size: 15 residues. Germline values: CDR1 MGHDK, CDR2 SYGVNS. The V end was cut by 7 bases, the J end by 0 bases, with 12 bases between. The sequencing input was PBMCs. The chain combines TRBV25-1 with TRBJ2-2; D perhaps matches TRBD1 (6 bases). The sequence was obtained from a man aged 18 to 29 in good health and CMV-seronegative. Written as DNA, the CDR3 is TGTGCCAGCACCTACGGGACACCGAACACCGGGGAGCTGTTTTTT. Protein sequence: CASTYGTPNTGELFF.